This is a list of T cell receptor beta chains from one sample in a study of T cell changes during pregnancy in multiple sclerosis. The protocol was immunoSEQ multiplex PCR, while the TCRdb copy is restricted to in-frame clones and leaves out a portion. Of tens of thousands of clones listed, over 90% are singletons. This specimen was peripheral blood, taken in the third trimester of pregnancy. These receptors were obtained from a female donor with multiple sclerosis, enrolled in a pregnancy study. Both conserved end residues are trimmed from each CDR3. Some rows have no size entry. The others give once, few or many, or a class for an expanded clone.

>TRBJ2-3|.|TRBV4-2
ASSYGTSLTDTQY
>TRBJ1-2|.|TRBV6-1
ASSGNPGQTKNYGYT
>TRBJ2-1|.|TRBV7-9
ASSLGAVSPISEQF
>TRBJ1-2|.|TRBV7-9
ASSLGLRVSNYGYT
>TRBJ1-4|.|TRBV13
ASRGQGDEKLF
>TRBJ1-1|once|TRBV18
ASSPTGEVNTEAF
>TRBJ2-5|.|TRBV5-6
ASSFLFDRAEETQY
>TRBJ1-2|.|TRBV27
ASSLTENYGYT
>TRBJ1-3|.|TRBV29-1
SVKGTAGNTIY
>TRBJ1-1|.|TRBV2
ASSADSNTEAF
>TRBJ2-2|.|TRBV1
TSPGLSNTGELF
>TRBJ2-4|.|TRBV11-2
ASSHRGGREGMDIQY
>TRBJ2-3|once|TRBV7-2
ASSLRQGAGTDTQY
>TRBJ2-5|.|TRBV6-6
ASTFTGGQGQETQY
>TRBJ1-5|.|TRBV18
ASSRGGNQPQH
>TRBJ1-2|.|TRBV21-1
ASRAGQGGYT
>TRBJ2-7|.|TRBV9
ASSPTSGDEQY
>TRBJ2-5|.|TRBV13
ASSFFDGETQY
>TRBJ2-3|.|TRBV11-2
ASTETGGSFNTDTQY
>TRBJ2-7|.|TRBV6-1
ASSEGPGTGSSEQY
>TRBJ1-2|once|TRBV6-5
ASTQAGSGYT
>TRBJ1-1|.|TRBV18
ASSPLTVDTEAF
>TRBJ2-7|.|TRBV7-2
ASSPSGRREAYEQY
>TRBJ1-6|.|TRBV25-1
ASSEVHNNSPLH
>TRBJ1-5|.|TRBV13
ASSLGPVTGSNQPQH
>TRBJ2-1|.|TRBV4-1
ASSHPAGGDLRNEQF
>TRBJ2-1|.|TRBV5-1
ASSLDRGLGNEQF
>TRBJ2-3|.|TRBV6-1
ASSETFLTDTQY
>TRBJ2-5|.|TRBV7-9
ASVAETQY
>TRBJ2-7|.|TRBV5-4
ASSLWTSGLRYEQY
>TRBJ2-6|once|TRBV19
ATRSRGGKNSGANVLT
>TRBJ2-2|.|TRBV6-1
ASRTEGWFTGELF
>TRBJ1-1|.|TRBV6-6
ASSHRGTEAF
>TRBJ2-7|.|TRBV9
ASSQAAGTPYEQY
>TRBJ1-4|.|TRBV5-1
ASTDRGTGNEKLF
>TRBJ2-7|few|TRBV7-6
ASSLGAGQGYEQY
>TRBJ2-7|.|TRBV6-1
ASESGSNVYEQY
>TRBJ2-3|.|TRBV7-3
ASSQLAGEYKDTQY
>TRBJ1-6|.|TRBV9
ASSGNRASGSPLH
>TRBJ2-1|.|TRBV9
ASSGKPSGVNNEQF
>TRBJ2-7|once|TRBV5-5
ASSLFREPYEQY
>TRBJ1-5|.|TRBV7-2
ASSQNRGNQPQH
>TRBJ2-3|.|TRBV13
ASSLEETDTQY
>TRBJ1-6|once|TRBV28
ASSTEQGVSWDSNSPLH
>TRBJ2-7|.|TRBV7-9
ASGRGRDEQY
>TRBJ1-6|.|TRBV19
ASSPLPGQGGYNSPLH
>TRBJ2-3|.|TRBV14
ASSPVESSYTQY
>TRBJ1-1|.|TRBV5-1
ASSLVAGANTEAF
>TRBJ2-3|.|TRBV18
ASSPLAGGVEY
>TRBJ1-1|.|TRBV27
ASKGPGQRAEAF